Only a few counts were recorded for the clone carrying this T cell receptor beta chain. The antigen is not known. This specimen belongs to a study of blood T cells in healthy people across ages. Broader study findings: Percentage of naive T cells showed a strong correlation with TCR beta diversity. One million T cells yielded diversity estimates that were considered underestimates.

PCR was performed a second time for about 7 to 12 cycles using a sample-barcoded 5' primer and a J-beta primer mix. With 12 random nucleotides, a template-switch adaptor tagged each individual cDNA molecule. Via MiXCR, TCRdb re-called the 5' RACE reads, giving one row per CDR3 protein. This table has 1 million or so distinct CDR3 sequences, more than 40% appearing once. Donors were healthy Caucasian individuals from Russia aged roughly 6 to 90. This TCR was recovered from a woman aged 55 to 70 in good health. The sequencing input was blood.

This CDR3 reads CSARLRAGGPGNEQFF. DNA for the CDR3: TGCAGTGCTAGGTTAAGGGCGGGAGGGCCTGGAAATGAGCAGTTCTTC. The V gene is TRBV20-1, the J gene TRBJ2-1; 9 nucleotides line up with TRBD2. CDR3 length: 16 amino acids. The germline V gene encodes CDR1 DFQATT and CDR2 SNEGSKA (reference sequence). V shed 3 bases and J 7 bases; nucleotides not matched to a gene: 13.